This T cell receptor beta chain was recovered during a study of graft-versus-host responses after intestinal transplantation. Only in-frame clones appear in the TCRdb table, and some are missing; sequencing was by immunoSEQ multiplex PCR. This table has around 110,000 clones, 90% appearing once. Notes on this clone: Its antigen is still unknown.

The receptor's source is a human donor who received an intestinal transplant. The sequenced sample was unstimulated CD4+ T cells sorted from spleen or lymph node cells, obtained before intestinal transplant.

The CDR3, as DNA: TGCGCCAGCAGCTTGGAAACGGGTAGAGCTTTCTTT. Its translation is CASSLETGRAFF. The V gene is TRBV5-1, the J gene TRBJ1-1; D remains unclear. CDR1 and CDR2 (germline): SGHRS, YFSETQ. V lost 0 bases to trimming and J lost 10 bases, with 10 bases between them. The length of the CDR3 is 12 residues.